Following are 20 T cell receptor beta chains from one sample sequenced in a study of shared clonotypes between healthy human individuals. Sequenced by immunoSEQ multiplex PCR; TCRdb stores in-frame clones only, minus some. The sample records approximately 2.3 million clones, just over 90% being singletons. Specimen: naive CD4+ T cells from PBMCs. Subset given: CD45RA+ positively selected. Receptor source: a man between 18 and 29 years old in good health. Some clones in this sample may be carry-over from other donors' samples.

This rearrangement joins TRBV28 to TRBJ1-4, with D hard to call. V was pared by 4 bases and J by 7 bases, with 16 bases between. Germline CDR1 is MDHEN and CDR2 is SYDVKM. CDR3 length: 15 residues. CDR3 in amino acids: CASSYGFRVFEKLFF. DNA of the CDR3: TGTGCCAGCAGTTATGGGTTTCGGGTTTTTGAAAAACTGTTTTTT.

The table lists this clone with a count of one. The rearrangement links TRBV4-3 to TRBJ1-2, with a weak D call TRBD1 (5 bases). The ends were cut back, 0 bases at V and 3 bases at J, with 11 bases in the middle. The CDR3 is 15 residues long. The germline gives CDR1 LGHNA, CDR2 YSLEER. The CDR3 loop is CASSQEPGRDYGYTF. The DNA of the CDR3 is TGCGCCAGCAGCCAAGAACCAGGGCGTGACTATGGCTACACCTTC.

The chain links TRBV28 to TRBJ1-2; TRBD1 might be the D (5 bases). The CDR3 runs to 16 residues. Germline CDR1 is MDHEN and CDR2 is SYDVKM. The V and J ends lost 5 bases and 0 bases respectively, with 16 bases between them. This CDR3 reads CASSPLRGRTNYGYTF. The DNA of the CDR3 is TGTGCCAGCAGTCCCCTGAGGGGCCGTACTAACTATGGCTACACCTTC.

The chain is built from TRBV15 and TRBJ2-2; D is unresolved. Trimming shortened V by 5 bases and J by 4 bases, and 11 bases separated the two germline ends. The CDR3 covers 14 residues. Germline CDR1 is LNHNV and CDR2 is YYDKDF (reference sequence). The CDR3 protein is CATSGMYGTGELFF. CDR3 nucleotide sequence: TGTGCCACCAGCGGGATGTACGGCACCGGGGAGCTGTTTTTT.

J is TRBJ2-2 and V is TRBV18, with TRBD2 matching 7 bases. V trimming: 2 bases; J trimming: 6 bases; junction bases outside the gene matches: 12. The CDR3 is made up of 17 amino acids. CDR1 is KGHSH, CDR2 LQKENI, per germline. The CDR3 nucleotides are TGTGCCAGCTCACCAACATCTATCGCAGGGAGGGCCGGGGAGCTGTTTTTT. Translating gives CASSPTSIAGRAGELFF.

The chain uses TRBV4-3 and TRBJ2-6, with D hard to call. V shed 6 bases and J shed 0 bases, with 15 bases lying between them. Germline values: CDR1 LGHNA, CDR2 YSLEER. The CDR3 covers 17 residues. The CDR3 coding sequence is TGCGCCAGCAGTCAAAGACTGAGGTCCTCTGGGGCCAACGTCCTGACTTTC. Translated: CASSQRLRSSGANVLTF.

CDR3 DNA: TGTGCCAGCAGTTTAAAGCGGGAGAGGTACCACGAGCAGTACTTC. It is translated as CASSLKRERYHEQYF. This chain uses TRBV27 with TRBJ2-7, with 8 bases matching TRBD2. CDR3 length equals 15 residues. V lost 2 bases to trimming and J lost 5 bases; unmatched junction nucleotides: 8. CDR1 and CDR2 (germline): MNHEY, SMNVEV (reference sequence).

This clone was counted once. The CDR3 DNA reads TGTGCCAGCAGCCCTCGAATCAGCACAGATACGCAGTATTTT. Protein sequence: CASSPRISTDTQYF. The chain couples TRBV7-7 to TRBJ2-3; unclear D gene. V lost 5 bases and J lost 0, with 9 bases in between. The CDR3 sequence is 14 residues long. CDR1 is SSHAT and CDR2 is FNYEAQ in the germline V gene (reference sequence).

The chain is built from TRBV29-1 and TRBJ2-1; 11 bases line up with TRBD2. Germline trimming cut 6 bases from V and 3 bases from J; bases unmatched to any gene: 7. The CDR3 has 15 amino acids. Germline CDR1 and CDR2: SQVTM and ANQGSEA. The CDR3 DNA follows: TGCAGCGTCGGCGACGGGACTAGCGGCTACAATGAGCAGTTCTTC. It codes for CSVGDGTSGYNEQFF.

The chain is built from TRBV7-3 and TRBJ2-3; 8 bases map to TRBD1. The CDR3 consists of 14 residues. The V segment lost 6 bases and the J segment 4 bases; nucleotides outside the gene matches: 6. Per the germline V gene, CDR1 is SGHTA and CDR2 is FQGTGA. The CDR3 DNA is TGTGCCAGCAGGTCAGGGGGCCCCGCAGATACGCAGTATTTT. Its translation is CASRSGGPADTQYF.

CDR3 region: CASSYRARGDEQYF. CDR3 DNA: TGTGCCAGCAGTTACCGGGCACGTGGAGACGAGCAGTACTTC. This rearrangement joins TRBV6-5 to TRBJ2-7; D unclear. The CDR3 covers 14 residues. Per the germline V gene, CDR1 is MNHEY and CDR2 is SVGAGI. The V gene lost 2 bases and the J gene lost 5 bases, with 13 bases spanning the gap.

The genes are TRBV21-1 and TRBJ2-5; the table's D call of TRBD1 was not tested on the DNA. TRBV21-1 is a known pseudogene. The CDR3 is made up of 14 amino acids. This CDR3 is CASSTRNHQETQYF. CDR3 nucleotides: TGTGCCAGCAGTACCAGAAACCACCAAGAGACCCAGTACTTC.

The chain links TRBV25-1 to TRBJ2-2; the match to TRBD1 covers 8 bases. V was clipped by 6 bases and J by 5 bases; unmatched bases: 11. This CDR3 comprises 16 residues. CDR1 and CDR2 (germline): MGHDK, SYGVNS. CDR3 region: CASRPRTGQGTGELFF. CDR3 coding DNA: TGTGCCAGCAGGCCCAGGACAGGGCAGGGGACCGGGGAGCTGTTTTTT.

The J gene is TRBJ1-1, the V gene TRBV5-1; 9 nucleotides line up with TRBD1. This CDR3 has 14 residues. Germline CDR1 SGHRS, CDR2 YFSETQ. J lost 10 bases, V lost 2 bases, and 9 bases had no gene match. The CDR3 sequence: CASSFEGTGNLAFF. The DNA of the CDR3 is TGCGCCAGCAGCTTTGAAGGGACAGGGAATTTAGCTTTCTTT.

CDR3 residues: CASSTPGSQETQYF. The DNA of the CDR3 is TGTGCCAGCAGCACTCCGGGATCTCAAGAGACCCAGTACTTC. This chain connects TRBV7-3 to TRBJ2-5, with D possibly being TRBD2 (5 bases). Germline V lookup: CDR1 SGHTA, CDR2 FQGTGA. Trimming pared 5 bases from V and 2 bases from J, leaving 12 bases between. The CDR3 is 14 residues long.

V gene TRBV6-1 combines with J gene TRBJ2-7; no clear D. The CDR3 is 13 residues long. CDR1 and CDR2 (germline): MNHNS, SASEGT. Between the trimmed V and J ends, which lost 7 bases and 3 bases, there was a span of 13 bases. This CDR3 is CASNRLADYEQYF. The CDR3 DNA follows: TGTGCCAGCAACCGATTGGCGGACTACGAGCAGTACTTC.

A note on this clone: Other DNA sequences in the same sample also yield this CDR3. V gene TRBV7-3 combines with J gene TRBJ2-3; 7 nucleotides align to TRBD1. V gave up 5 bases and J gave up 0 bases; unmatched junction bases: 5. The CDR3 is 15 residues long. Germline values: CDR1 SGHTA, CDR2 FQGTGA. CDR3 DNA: TGTGCCAGCAGCCTACAGGGGCCCAGCACAGATACGCAGTATTTT. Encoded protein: CASSLQGPSTDTQYF.

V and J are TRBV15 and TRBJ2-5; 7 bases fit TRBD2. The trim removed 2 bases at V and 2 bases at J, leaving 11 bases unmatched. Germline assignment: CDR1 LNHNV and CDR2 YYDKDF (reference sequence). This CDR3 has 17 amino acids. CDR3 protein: CATSRQWEGGIQETQYF. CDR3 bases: TGTGCCACCAGCAGACAGTGGGAGGGCGGTATACAAGAGACCCAGTACTTC.

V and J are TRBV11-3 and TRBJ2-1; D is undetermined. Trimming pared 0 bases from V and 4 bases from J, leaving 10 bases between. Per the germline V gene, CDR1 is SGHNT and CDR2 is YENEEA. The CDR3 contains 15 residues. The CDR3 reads CASSLEAYPYNEQFF. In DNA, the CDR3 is TGTGCCAGCAGCTTAGAGGCCTACCCATACAATGAGCAGTTCTTC.

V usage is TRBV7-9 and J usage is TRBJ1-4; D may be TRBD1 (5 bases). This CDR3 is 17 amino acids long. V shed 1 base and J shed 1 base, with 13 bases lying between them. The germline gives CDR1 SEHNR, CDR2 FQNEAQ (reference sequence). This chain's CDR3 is CASSLVGTLGTNEKLFF. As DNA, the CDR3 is TGTGCCAGCAGCTTAGTCGGGACCTTAGGAACTAATGAAAAACTGTTTTTT.